The rows below give T cell receptor beta chains drawn from one sample of a study of blood T cell repertoires in COVID-19. The repertoire was sequenced with immunoSEQ multiplex PCR; TCRdb's copy has only in-frame clones and lacks some. The data show under 300,000 clones, with roughly 88% seen just once and over 2% held by the top ten. Sequencing input: peripheral blood. The receptors come from a man aged 40-49 years who had recovered from COVID-19. CDR3s leave out the opening cysteine and the closing phenylalanine or tryptophan.

cdr3_aa	v_call
ASSQGGNTGELF	TRBV6-5
ASSGKQRGASDTQY	TRBV19
ASSLWGRTGELF	TRBV7-2
ASSLFDNEQF	TRBV12-3/TRBV12-4
AWSVRDYSYEQY	TRBV30
ASSWTLFTYEQY	TRBV7-8
ASSLDRGSHGYT	TRBV5-6
ASSTPSGSTDTQY	TRBV10-2
ASSLQGIRDYGYT	TRBV5-1
ASRPGGPIETGELF	TRBV7-2
ASSPGLGRDTGELF	TRBV27
ASSRGLAGGPSLEQY	TRBV7-9
ASSEALTAHG	TRBV2
ASSVSARAPDTQY	TRBV9
AWRIVRGEGYT	TRBV30
ASSFLQTDTQY	TRBV5-6
ASSQVVGRGRQPQH	TRBV19
ASSWFRGRYEQY	TRBV7-2
AISESPGVSYNEQF	TRBV10-3
ASSPRRGGETQY	TRBV11-2
ASSTGFRDRGPPGFDSPLH	TRBV19
ATSDSRHATTNEKLF	TRBV24-1
ASSPGTDLNYGYT	TRBV27
ASSLRGKLPYT	TRBV25-1
ASSSYEGSPNEKLF	TRBV5-6
ASSQVGGVGELF	TRBV14
ASTQEWMNTEAF	TRBV7-9
ASSIPYRGPEAF	TRBV19
ASSPDRDKYEQY	TRBV18
ASSWDRPSTDTQY	TRBV5-1
RGGEPNYGYT	TRBV6-5
ASSEALARSYEQY	TRBV2
ASSQRQGTEAF	TRBV4-3
ASRQGGDQETQY	TRBV3-1/TRBV3-2
ASSLGAVEQY	TRBV7-9
ASSQAYSDTQY	TRBV5-1
ASSDLTVNEKLF	TRBV6-1
ASRSTGGSNTEAF	TRBV6-5
ASSFLGGGANEQF	TRBV9
ASSRPGLAYTDTQY	TRBV21-1
ASSPIVRYHTEAF	TRBV7-2
ASSFATPGGSF	TRBV5-5
ASRHPSGYGYT	TRBV6-5
ATSDSETQY	TRBV24-1
ASSQDKVAGTDTQY	TRBV3-1/TRBV3-2
ASSYSPERRGTYEQY	TRBV6-2/TRBV6-3
ASRGRTGANYGYT	TRBV27
SVQMGTAGDTQY	TRBV29-1
ASSPDRALGNQPQH	TRBV18
ASRGLAVDTQY	TRBV6-5
ASSPTPGTGTYTEAF	TRBV6-6
ASSYKYHSHMNTEAF	TRBV6-2/TRBV6-3
ASSPSLGGLNTEAF	TRBV9
ASSIDRGQETQY	TRBV2
ASTLGQRGEQY	TRBV6-5
ASRRRDGQETQY	TRBV3-1/TRBV3-2
ASSIDTIYGYT	TRBV19